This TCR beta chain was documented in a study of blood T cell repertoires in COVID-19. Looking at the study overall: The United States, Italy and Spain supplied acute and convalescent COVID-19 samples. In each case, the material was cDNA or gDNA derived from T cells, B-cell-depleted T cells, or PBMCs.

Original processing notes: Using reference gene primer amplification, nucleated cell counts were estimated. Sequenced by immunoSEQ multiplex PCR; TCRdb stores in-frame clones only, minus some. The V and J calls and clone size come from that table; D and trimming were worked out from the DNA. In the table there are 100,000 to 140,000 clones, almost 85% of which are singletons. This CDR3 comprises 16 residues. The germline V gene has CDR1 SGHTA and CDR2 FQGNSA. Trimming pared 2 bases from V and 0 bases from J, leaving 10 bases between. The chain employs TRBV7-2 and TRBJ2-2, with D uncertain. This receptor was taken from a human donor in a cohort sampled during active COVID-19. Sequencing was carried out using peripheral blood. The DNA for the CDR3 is TGTGCCAGCAGCTTATTTACGGGTGCGAACACCGGGGAGCTGTTTTTT. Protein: CASSLFTGANTGELFF.